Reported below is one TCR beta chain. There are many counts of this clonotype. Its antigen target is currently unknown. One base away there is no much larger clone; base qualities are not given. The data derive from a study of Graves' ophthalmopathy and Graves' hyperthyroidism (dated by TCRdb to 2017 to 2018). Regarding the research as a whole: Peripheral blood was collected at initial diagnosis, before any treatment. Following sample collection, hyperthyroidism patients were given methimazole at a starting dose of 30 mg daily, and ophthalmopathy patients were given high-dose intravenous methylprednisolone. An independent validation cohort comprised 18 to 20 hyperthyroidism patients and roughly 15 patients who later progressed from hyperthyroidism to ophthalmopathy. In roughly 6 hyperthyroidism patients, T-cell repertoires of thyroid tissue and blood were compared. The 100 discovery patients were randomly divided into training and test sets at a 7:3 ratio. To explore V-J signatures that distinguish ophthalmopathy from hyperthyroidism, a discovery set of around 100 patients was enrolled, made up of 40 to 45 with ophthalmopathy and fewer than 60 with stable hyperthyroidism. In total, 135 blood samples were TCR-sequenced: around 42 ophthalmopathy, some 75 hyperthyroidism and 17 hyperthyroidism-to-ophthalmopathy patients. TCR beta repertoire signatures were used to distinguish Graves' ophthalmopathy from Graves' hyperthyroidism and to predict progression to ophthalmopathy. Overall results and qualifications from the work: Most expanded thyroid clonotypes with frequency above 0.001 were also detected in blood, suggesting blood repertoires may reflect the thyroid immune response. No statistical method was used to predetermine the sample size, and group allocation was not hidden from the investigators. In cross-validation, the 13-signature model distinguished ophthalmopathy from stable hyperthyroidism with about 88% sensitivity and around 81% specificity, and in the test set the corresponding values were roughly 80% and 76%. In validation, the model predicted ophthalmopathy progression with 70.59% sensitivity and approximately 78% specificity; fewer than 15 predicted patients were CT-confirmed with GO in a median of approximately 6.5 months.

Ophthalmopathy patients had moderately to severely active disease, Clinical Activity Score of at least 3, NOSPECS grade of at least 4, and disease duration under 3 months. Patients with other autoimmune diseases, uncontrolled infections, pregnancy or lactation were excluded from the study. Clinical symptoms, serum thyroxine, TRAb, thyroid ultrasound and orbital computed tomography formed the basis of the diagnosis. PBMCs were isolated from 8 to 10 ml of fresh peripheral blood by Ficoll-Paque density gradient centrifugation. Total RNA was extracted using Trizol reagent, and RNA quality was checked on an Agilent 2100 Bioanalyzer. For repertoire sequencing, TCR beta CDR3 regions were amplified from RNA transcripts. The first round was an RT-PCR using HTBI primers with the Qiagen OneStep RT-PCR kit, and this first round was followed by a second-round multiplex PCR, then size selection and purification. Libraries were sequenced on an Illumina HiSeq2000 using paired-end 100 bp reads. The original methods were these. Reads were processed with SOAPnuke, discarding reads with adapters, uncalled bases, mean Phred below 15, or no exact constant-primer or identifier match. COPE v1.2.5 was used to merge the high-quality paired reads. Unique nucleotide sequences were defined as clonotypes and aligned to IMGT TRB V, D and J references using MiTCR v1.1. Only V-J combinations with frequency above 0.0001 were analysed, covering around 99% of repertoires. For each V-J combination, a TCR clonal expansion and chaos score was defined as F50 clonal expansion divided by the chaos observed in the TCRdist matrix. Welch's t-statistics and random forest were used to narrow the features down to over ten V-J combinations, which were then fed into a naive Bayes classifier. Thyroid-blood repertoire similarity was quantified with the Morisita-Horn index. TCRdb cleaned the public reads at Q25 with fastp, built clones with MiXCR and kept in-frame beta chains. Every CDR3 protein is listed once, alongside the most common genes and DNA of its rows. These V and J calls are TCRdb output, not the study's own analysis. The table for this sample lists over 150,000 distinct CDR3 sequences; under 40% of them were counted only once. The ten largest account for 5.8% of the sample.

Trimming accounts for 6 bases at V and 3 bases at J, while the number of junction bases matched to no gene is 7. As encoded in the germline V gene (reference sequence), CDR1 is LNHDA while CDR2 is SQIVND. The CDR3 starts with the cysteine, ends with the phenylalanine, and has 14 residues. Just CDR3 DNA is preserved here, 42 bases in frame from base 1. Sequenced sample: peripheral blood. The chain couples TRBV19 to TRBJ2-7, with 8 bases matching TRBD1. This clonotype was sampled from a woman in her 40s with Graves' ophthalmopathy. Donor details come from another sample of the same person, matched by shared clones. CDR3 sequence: CASSNHDRGYEQYF. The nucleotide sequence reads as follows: TGTGCCAGTAGCAATCACGACAGGGGCTACGAGCAGTACTTC.